This TCR beta chain emerged from a study of shared clonotypes between healthy human individuals. Findings of the study overall: Blood was the sole source, and tissue repertoires probably differ.

The CDR3 has 15 residues. Trimming stripped 3 bases from V and 4 bases from J, with 15 bases between. The germline V gene encodes CDR1 SGHRS and CDR2 YFSETQ. This clone appeared a few times. Antigen: not known. Investigators divided CD4+ cells into CD45RA+ naive and CD45RA-negative memory subsets. Original processing notes: For the immunoSEQ data, sequences were junction-only without quality scores, so filtering differed. The table came from immunoSEQ multiplex PCR; TCRdb's copy has only in-frame clones and leaves some out. V, J and clone size are taken as reported in that table, and D and trimming were inferred from the DNA itself. The sample yields roughly 1,100,000 clones, around 74% seen once.

This TCR was sampled from a man between 18 and 35 years old in good health. The specimen sequenced was memory CD4+ T cells sorted from blood. Subset of the sample: CD45RA-negative fraction. This rearrangement joins TRBV5-1 to TRBJ2-3; D possibly matches TRBD1 or TRBD2 (5 bases each). The CDR3 region has the DNA TGCGCCAGCAGCTCGGGACGGCCGAGGGCAGATACGCAGTATTTT. It translates to CASSSGRPRADTQYF.